Sequencing of this T cell receptor beta chain was carried out in a study of blood T cell repertoires in COVID-19. Overall study context: T cells, B-cell-depleted T cells, or PBMCs provided the cDNA or gDNA that served as material.

V dropped 2 bases and J dropped 3; count of bases not matched to a gene: 5. The CDR3 contains 15 residues. Germline V gene data show CDR1 as LGHDT and CDR2 as YNNKEL (reference sequence). Libraries were prepared by immunoSEQ multiplex PCR; TCRdb keeps only in-frame clonotypes and omits some of them. The table shows roughly 70,000 clones, with over 70% occurring only once. Specimen: peripheral blood. The receptor was isolated from a man aged 55 to 69 with acute or convalescent COVID-19. The V call is TRBV3-1 (or the pseudogene TRBV3-2), the J call TRBJ2-3, with 7 bases identical to TRBD2. The CDR3 loop reads CASSQQILATDTQYF. The CDR3 coding sequence is TGTGCCAGCAGCCAACAAATACTAGCGACAGATACGCAGTATTTT.